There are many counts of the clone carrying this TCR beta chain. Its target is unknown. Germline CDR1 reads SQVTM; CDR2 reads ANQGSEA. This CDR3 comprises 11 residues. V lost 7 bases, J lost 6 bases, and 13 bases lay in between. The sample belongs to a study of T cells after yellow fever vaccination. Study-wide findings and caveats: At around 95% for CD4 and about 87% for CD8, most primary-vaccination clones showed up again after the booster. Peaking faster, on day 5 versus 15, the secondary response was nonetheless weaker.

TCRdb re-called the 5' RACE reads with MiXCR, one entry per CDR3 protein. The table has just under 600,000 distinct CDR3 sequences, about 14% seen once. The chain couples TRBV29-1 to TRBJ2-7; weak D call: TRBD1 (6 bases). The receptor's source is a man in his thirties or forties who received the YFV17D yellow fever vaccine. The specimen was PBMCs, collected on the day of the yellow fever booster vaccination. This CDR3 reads CSARTGPEQYF. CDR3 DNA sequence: TGCAGCGCTCGAACAGGGCCCGAGCAGTACTTC.